The rows below give T cell receptor beta chains drawn from one sample of a study of T cell responses to AZD1222 COVID-19 vaccine. Assay: immunoSEQ multiplex PCR; the TCRdb copy retains only in-frame clones and omits some. The sample holds tens of thousands of clones, about 90% seen once. This specimen was peripheral blood, taken on day 0 of AZD1222 vaccination. The receptors here all came from an adult in good health. Each CDR3 is given with its conserved first and last residue. D genes are given only for firm matches. Size tells how often a clone was seen (once, few, many) or the class of an expanded clone, and some rows leave it out.

>TRBJ2-2|once|TRBD2|TRBV6-2/TRBV6-3
TGTGCCAGCAGTCTACTAGCGTGGAACACCGGGGAGCTGTTTTTT
CASSLLAWNTGELFF
>TRBJ2-3|.|.|TRBV5-1
TGCGCCAGCAGCCTGACTGGGGATACGCAGTATTTT
CASSLTGDTQYF
>TRBJ1-1|.|.|TRBV12-3/TRBV12-4
TGTGCCAGCACCTGGGGGGGGAACACTGAAGCTTTCTTT
CASTWGGNTEAFF
>TRBJ1-5|once|.|TRBV29-1
TGCAGCGTGACTTTTACAGGGCGGGAAAGTCAGCCCCAGCATTTT
CSVTFTGRESQPQHF
>TRBJ2-7|.|TRBD1|TRBV30
TGTGCCTGGAGTCTACAGGGGTACGAGCAGTACTTC
CAWSLQGYEQYF
>TRBJ2-1|.|.|TRBV19
TGTGCCAGTAGTATGGCCCCGAGCTCCTACAATGAGCAGTTCTTC
CASSMAPSSYNEQFF
>TRBJ1-2|.|.|TRBV5-8
TGTGCCAGCAGCTCCCCTCGGGGGGGCCTGTTTGGCTACACCTTC
CASSSPRGGLFGYTF
>TRBJ2-5|.|TRBD2|TRBV14
TGTGCCAGCAGCCAAGTGCTAGCGGGAGGCCTAGAGACCCAGTACTTC
CASSQVLAGGLETQYF
>TRBJ2-7|.|TRBD2|TRBV29-1
TGCAGCGCCACGCCGGGACTAGCGGGGTCACACGAGCAGTACTTC
CSATPGLAGSHEQYF
>TRBJ1-2|.|.|TRBV6-5
TGTGCCAGCAGACCCATCTCAGCTAACTATGGCTACACCTTC
CASRPISANYGYTF
>TRBJ2-7|.|TRBD1|TRBV7-9
TGTGCCAGCAGCACCGGACAGGGTTTCTCCTACGAGCAGTACTTC
CASSTGQGFSYEQYF
>TRBJ1-3|.|TRBD1|TRBV9
TGTGCCAGCAGCGGGCCTGGGACAGGGTTGATATCTGGAAACACCATATATTTT
CASSGPGTGLISGNTIYF
>TRBJ1-2|few|TRBD1|TRBV7-9
TGTGCCAGCAGCCTAGGGACAGGCCGGACCTTC
CASSLGTGRTF
>TRBJ1-3|.|.|TRBV7-2
TGTGCCAGCAGCTTAGTGAGTGGGTACGGAGGTGGAAACACCATATATTTT
CASSLVSGYGGGNTIYF
>TRBJ2-1|.|.|TRBV28
TGTGCCACCGGGGCCTTCCCCGGGCCGTCCGATTCGGGGGATGAGCAGTTCTTC
CATGAFPGPSDSGDEQFF
>TRBJ2-3|once|TRBD1|TRBV5-6
TGTGCCAGCAGCTTGTACGGACAGGGGGCAGATACGCAGTATTTT
CASSLYGQGADTQYF
>TRBJ1-4|.|.|TRBV18
TGTGCCAGCTCACCGCGCATGGACGCTAATGAAAAACTGTTTTTT
CASSPRMDANEKLFF
>TRBJ2-7|.|.|TRBV20-1
TGCAGTGTTGAGCTTACCTACGAGCAGTACTTC
CSVELTYEQYF
>TRBJ1-4|.|TRBD1|TRBV7-8
TGTGCCAGCAGCCGAGACAGGGCAACTAATGAAAAACTGTTTTTT
CASSRDRATNEKLFF
>TRBJ2-7|.|TRBD1|TRBV5-4
TGTGCCAGCAGCGCACGACAGGGGGCGGGGTACGAGCAGTACTTC
CASSARQGAGYEQYF
>TRBJ1-1|.|TRBD1|TRBV20-1
TGCAGTCCCCCCAGGGGGGTTGAAGCTTTCTTT
CSPPRGVEAFF
>TRBJ1-2|.|.|TRBV29-1
TGCAGCGTTGGGTCTTCCGGTAATGGCTACACCTTC
CSVGSSGNGYTF
>TRBJ2-4|.|TRBD1|TRBV7-2
TGTGCCAGCAGCCGCCCCGACAGGGAAATTCTCTACTTC
CASSRPDREILYF
>TRBJ1-4|once|TRBD1|TRBV7-9
TGTGCCAGCAGCGAGGGGACAGGGCTGAATGAAAAACTGTTTTTT
CASSEGTGLNEKLFF
>TRBJ1-2|.|TRBD1|TRBV19
TGTGCCAGTAGTATAGCGTCCGGGACAGGTGTCGGTGGCGGCTACACCTTC
CASSIASGTGVGGGYTF
>TRBJ2-6|.|.|TRBV27
TGTGCCAGCGGATCCGGGACTGCTGGGGCCAACGTCCTGACTTTC
CASGSGTAGANVLTF
>TRBJ2-1|.|.|TRBV14
TGTGCCAGCAGCCCCCGGAAAGACCTATACAATGAGCAGTTCTTC
CASSPRKDLYNEQFF
>TRBJ2-7|.|.|TRBV19
TGTGCCAGTAGTATTACGAGGGATAGCTCCTACGAGCAGTACTTC
CASSITRDSSYEQYF
>TRBJ2-1|.|TRBD1|TRBV5-6
TGTGCCAGCAGTACCGGGACAGAACCACCGAGCTCCTACAATGAGCAGTTCTTC
CASSTGTEPPSSYNEQFF
>TRBJ2-1|few|TRBD1|TRBV5-1
TGCGCCAGCAGCTTGGGGACAGGGGATTACAATGAGCAGTTCTTC
CASSLGTGDYNEQFF
>TRBJ1-2|.|.|TRBV6-5
TGTGCCAGCAGACAAGATCCGGGGTACTATGGCTACACCTTC
CASRQDPGYYGYTF
>TRBJ1-2|.|TRBD1|TRBV6-2/TRBV6-3
TGTGCCAGCAGTCGAACAGGGGGCGGCTATGGCTACACCTTC
CASSRTGGGYGYTF
>TRBJ2-5|.|TRBD2|TRBV2
TGTGCCAGCAGGAAACTAGCGGGGACACAAGAGACCCAGTACTTC
CASRKLAGTQETQYF
>TRBJ2-1|.|TRBD2|TRBV27
TGTGCCAGCAGTTTAGGGATAGCGGGAGGATACAATGAGCAGTTCTTC
CASSLGIAGGYNEQFF
>TRBJ2-6|.|.|TRBV29-1
TGCAGCGTTACAGGACTTGGGGCCAACGTCCTGACTTTC
CSVTGLGANVLTF
>TRBJ2-7|.|TRBD1|TRBV5-1
TGCGCCAGCAGCTTGGCCGGGACAGGGTTTTTCTCCTACGAGCAGTACTTC
CASSLAGTGFFSYEQYF
>TRBJ2-5|.|TRBD2|TRBV19
TGTGCCAGTTCGAGGGGACTAGCAATTAGGGAGACCCAGTACTTC
CASSRGLAIRETQYF
>TRBJ2-7|.|TRBD1|TRBV19
TGTGCCAGTAGTGGGACAGGGACCTACGAGCAGTACTTC
CASSGTGTYEQYF
>TRBJ2-7|.|.|TRBV27
TGTGCCAGCAGTTCCTCCTACGAGCAGTACTTC
CASSSSYEQYF
>TRBJ2-2|.|.|TRBV5-6
TGTGCCAGCAGCTCTTTACGGAACACCGGGGAGCTGTTTTTT
CASSSLRNTGELFF
>TRBJ2-1|.|.|TRBV7-2
TGTGCCAGCAGCTTAGACGGGGGTGATTACAATGAGCAGTTCTTC
CASSLDGGDYNEQFF
>TRBJ2-7|.|.|TRBV3-1/TRBV3-2
TGTGCCAGCAGCCAGGTTAATTACGAGCAGTACTTC
CASSQVNYEQYF
>TRBJ1-1|.|TRBD1|TRBV5-1
TGCGCCAGCAGCTTTACAGGGGGCACGAACACTGAAGCTTTCTTT
CASSFTGGTNTEAFF
>TRBJ2-7|.|TRBD2|TRBV7-6
TGTGCCAGCAGTCAAACTAGCGGGGGCTCCTACGAGCAGTACTTC
CASSQTSGGSYEQYF
>TRBJ2-3|.|.|TRBV7-6
TGTGCCAGCAGCTTCTCCCGGGGGACCATAGGCACAGATACGCAGTATTTT
CASSFSRGTIGTDTQYF
>TRBJ2-5|once|.|TRBV11-2
TGTGCCAGCAGTTTGCGCATCAGGGGGGATGGGGAGACCCAGTACTTC
CASSLRIRGDGETQYF
>TRBJ2-3|.|TRBD2|TRBV7-2
TGTGCCAGCAGCTCCCCCGCGGTGGCTAGCGGGGGTCTGGATACGCAGTATTTT
CASSSPAVASGGLDTQYF
>TRBJ1-2|.|TRBD1|TRBV6-1
TGTGCCAGCAGTGAAGTGTACAGGGGGCACGGCTACACCTTC
CASSEVYRGHGYTF
>TRBJ2-7|.|.|TRBV24-1
TGTGCCACCAGTACAGGGAAGGGCGAGCAGTACTTC
CATSTGKGEQYF
>TRBJ2-2|once|.|TRBV28
TGTGCCAGCAGTTGGACGCCTGACACCGGGGAGCTGTTTTTT
CASSWTPDTGELFF
>TRBJ2-7|.|TRBD2|TRBV28
TGTGCCAGCAGTCCCCCCAGCGGGAGGGCCCACGAGCAGTACTTC
CASSPPSGRAHEQYF
>TRBJ1-4|.|.|TRBV12-5
TGTGCTAGTGGCCTCGGGTCAACTAATGAAAAACTGTTTTTT
CASGLGSTNEKLFF
>TRBJ1-5|.|TRBD1|TRBV27
TGTGCCAGCAGACAGGGGGCGAGACAGCCCCAGCATTTT
CASRQGARQPQHF
>TRBJ1-1|.|.|TRBV6-5
TGTGCCAGCAGTTACTCACCCGGCAACTTTGAAGCTTTCTTT
CASSYSPGNFEAFF
>TRBJ2-1|.|.|TRBV4-2
TGTGCCAGCAGCCAAGATCTTGGCGAGCGGGTCAGACTGGGGCAGTTCTTC
CASSQDLGERVRLGQFF
>TRBJ1-2|.|.|TRBV14
TGTGCCAGCAGCCCCCTTTTGGAGACCAATGGCTACACCTTC
CASSPLLETNGYTF
>TRBJ1-1|.|.|TRBV11-3
TGTGCCAGCAGCCGCGAATCGAACACTGAAGCTTTCTTT
CASSRESNTEAFF
>TRBJ2-7|.|TRBD2|TRBV25-1
TGTGCCAGCAGTGAACACCCAGGCGGGAGGATAGGCGAGCAGTACTTC
CASSEHPGGRIGEQYF